The present T cell receptor beta chain was sequenced within a study of T cell changes during pregnancy in multiple sclerosis (dated 2019 in TCRdb). Regarding the study in general: In women with multiple sclerosis, the researchers looked at how the T cell repertoire shifted as pregnancy progressed.

The protocol used for the library was the immunoSEQ multiplex PCR assay. The immuneACCESS repertoire file appears here via TCRdb, limited to in-frame rearrangements. These files lack a portion of the clones; in checked studies, under half of the deficit traces to unresolved V genes, and the cause of the others is not known. The sample includes roughly 29,000 clones, with 85% to 95% observed a single time. Of the sample, around 0.43% is held by the ten largest clones. Remarks on this clone: Its antigen remains unidentified. No quality values exist for individual bases; no much larger clone is one base distant.

Trimming at the junction amounts to 0 bases on V and 10 bases on J, and the germline ends lie 4 bases apart. Measured from the cysteine to the phenylalanine, the CDR3 is 11 residues long. The only DNA kept is the CDR3, 33 bases in frame from the first base. Reading the germline V gene gives CDR1 MGHRA and CDR2 YSYEKL. This TCR came from a female donor with multiple sclerosis, enrolled in a pregnancy study. The receptor chain draws on TRBV4-1 and TRBJ2-1, with the D gene uncertain. The sequences come from CD4+ T cells from peripheral blood mononuclear cells, collected after pregnancy. The CDR3 reads CASSQDKEQFF. The sequence in DNA is TGCGCCAGCAGCCAAGATAAAGAGCAGTTCTTC.